Below, one T cell receptor (beta chain) is given with its context. The antigen remains unidentified. The PCR contained 60 Vbeta and 13 Jbeta primers. The table came from immunoSEQ multiplex PCR; TCRdb's copy has only in-frame clones and leaves some out. There are some 170,000 clones in the sample; over 70% occur only once, and 2% to 2.5% lies in the top ten. The sample is drawn from a study of cytomegalovirus exposure and HLA in healthy donors. Broader study findings: Overall, roughly 160 TCR beta chains were annotated as cytomegalovirus-associated.

This CDR3 is built from 13 residues. Germline V CDR1 and CDR2: MDHEN, SYDVKM. Germline trimming cut 5 bases from V and 2 bases from J; bases unmatched to any gene: 3. The V call is TRBV28, the J call TRBJ2-7; 7 bases agree with TRBD1. This receptor was obtained from a woman in her 30s in good health and CMV-seronegative. Sequenced material: PBMCs. CDR3 protein: CASSPTGPYEQYF. DNA for the CDR3: TGTGCCAGCAGTCCGACAGGGCCCTACGAGCAGTACTTC.